This T cell receptor (beta chain) stems from a study of T cell responses to AZD1222 COVID-19 vaccine. Study findings and constraints: Close to half of spike-specific TCRs reportedly recognize unmutated variant regions.

Here immunoSEQ multiplex PCR was the method, and the copy in TCRdb shows in-frame clones only, minus some. The sample includes around 200,000 clones, around 94% seen only once; the top ten take roughly 1.7%. Doses given second, at about 4 or about 12 weeks, were pooled. Of note for this clone: The target antigen is unknown.

Trimming took off 0 bases at V and 3 bases at J, with 21 bases between the two ends. The length of the CDR3 is 19 residues. Germline CDR1 LGHNA, CDR2 YSLEER. This TCR was recovered from an adult who received the AZD1222 COVID-19 vaccine. J is TRBJ2-1 and V is TRBV4-3, with a possible D match to TRBD1 (5 bases). The sequencing used peripheral blood, collected 28 days after the second AZD1222 dose. Here the CDR3 reads CASSQDFQGGPLSYNEQFF. CDR3 bases: TGCGCCAGCAGCCAAGATTTCCAGGGTGGCCCTTTAAGCTACAATGAGCAGTTCTTC.